Sequencing of this T cell receptor (beta chain) was carried out in a study of shared clonotypes between healthy human individuals. Across the study: Each donor had three CD4 naive, three CD4 memory, two CD8 naive and one CD8 memory plate.

At deep level, the assay was performed. The table came from immunoSEQ multiplex PCR; TCRdb's copy has only in-frame clones and leaves some out. The sample has over a million clones, about 84% seen once. There are 20 residues in the CDR3. The germline CDR1 and CDR2 sequences are MNHEY and SMNVEV (reference sequence). Losses at the gene ends were 5 bases for V and 0 bases for J; bases not matched to a gene: 14. This sequence was found in a man aged 18 to 35 in good health. Some clones in this sample may be carry-over from other donors' samples. The source material was memory CD4+ T cells from PBMCs. This sample's subset: CD45RA-negative fraction. The chain links TRBV27 to TRBJ2-3; TRBD2 agrees at 13 bases. As DNA, the CDR3 is TGTGCCAGCAGTCCACCCCGGACTAGCGGGAGAGTAGGGAGCACAGATACGCAGTATTTT. Protein: CASSPPRTSGRVGSTDTQYF.